A single sample is the source of the 13 T cell receptor beta chains below, sequenced in a study of cytotoxic CD8 clonotypes in ibrutinib-treated CLL. Profiled with immunoSEQ multiplex PCR; TCRdb holds only in-frame clones, not every one. Of about 140,000 clones listed, around three quarters are singletons. The material was PBMCs, obtained after 12 months of ibrutinib treatment. The source of these receptors is a human donor with chronic lymphocytic leukemia.

The J gene is TRBJ1-2, the V gene TRBV7-8; D call uncertain. From germline, CDR1 is SGHVS and CDR2 FQNEAQ. V was clipped by 5 bases and J by 7 bases, with 17 bases between them. The CDR3 runs 14 residues. In DNA, the CDR3 is TGTGCCAGCAGCCTACTGGGCTCTACGGGTGGCTACACCTTC. Translation: CASSLLGSTGGYTF.

The CDR3 DNA reads as TGTGCCAGCAGCCCACAGGGGCCACGGGGGGGCTACACCTTC. Translated: CASSPQGPRGGYTF. The chain employs TRBV7-2 and TRBJ1-2; 7 nucleotides agree with TRBD1. There are 14 residues in the CDR3. Per the germline V gene, CDR1 is SGHTA and CDR2 is FQGNSA. The ends lost 5 bases at V and 8 bases at J; junction bases unmatched: 11.

This clone was found once. The rearrangement uses TRBV9 and TRBJ1-5; D gene ambiguous. The ends were cut back, 2 bases at V and 1 base at J, with 10 bases in the middle. The CDR3 is made up of 15 amino acids. The germline V gene has CDR1 SGDLS and CDR2 YYNGEE. DNA of the CDR3: TGTGCCAGCAGCGTGTCGGGCAAAAGCAATCAGCCCCAGCATTTT. This translates into CASSVSGKSNQPQHF.

The CDR3 loop is CASTNRGQGYGYTF. The CDR3 bases are TGTGCCAGCACAAACAGGGGGCAGGGCTATGGCTACACCTTC. The V call is TRBV6-1, the J call TRBJ1-2; 9 bases agree with TRBD1. CDR1 is MNHNS, CDR2 SASEGT, per germline. V was pared by 7 bases and J by 4 bases, with 7 bases of the junction left unmatched. The CDR3 contains 14 residues.

The chain employs TRBV2 and TRBJ2-1; D remains unclear. Germline V gene sequence: CDR1 SNHLY, CDR2 FYNNEI. V was clipped by 8 bases and J by 6 bases, with 14 bases between them. This CDR3 spans 13 amino acids. CDR3: CASSLLVPNEQFF. CDR3 coding DNA: TGTGCCAGCTCTCTTCTGGTTCCCAATGAGCAGTTCTTC.

Only one count was recorded for this clone. The CDR3 loop is CASSELDSLNEKLFF. The CDR3 DNA sequence: TGTGCCAGCAGTGAACTAGACAGCTTAAATGAAAAACTGTTTTTT. The rearrangement uses TRBV6-1 and TRBJ1-4; perhaps TRBD1 as D (5 bases). Trimming left V 2 bases short and J 5 bases short, with 12 bases between. The CDR3 runs 15 residues. Germline V lookup: CDR1 MNHNS, CDR2 SASEGT.

This CDR3 reads CASSLEPGQRYGYTF. The DNA for the CDR3 is TGCGCCAGCAGCTTGGAACCCGGACAGAGGTATGGCTACACCTTC. The rearrangement joins TRBV5-1 to TRBJ1-2, with D possibly being TRBD1 (6 bases). CDR1 is SGHRS and CDR2 is YFSETQ in the germline V gene. The V end was cut by 0 bases, the J end by 5 bases, with 14 bases between. The CDR3 length is 15 residues.

This clone was counted only a few times. V and J are TRBV19 and TRBJ1-5; D is unclear. CDR1 LNHDA and CDR2 SQIVND come from the germline V gene (reference sequence). Trimming stripped 5 bases from V and 7 bases from J, with 15 bases between. CDR3 length equals 14 residues. For the CDR3, the DNA is TGTGCCAGTAGTCCCTTCTCGGGGATCCAGCCCCAGCATTTT. Protein sequence: CASSPFSGIQPQHF.

This CDR3 is CASSLVGRGNTEAFF. For the CDR3, the DNA is TGTGCCAGCAGCTTAGTAGGGAGGGGGAACACTGAAGCTTTCTTT. The rearrangement joins TRBV7-9 to TRBJ1-1; a weak D match, TRBD1 (5 bases). Trimming removed 1 base at V and 1 base at J, with 10 bases between. Germline V gene data show CDR1 as SEHNR and CDR2 as FQNEAQ (reference sequence). The CDR3 has 15 residues.

The chain joins TRBV11-3 to TRBJ2-7, with unresolved D. This CDR3 is built from 13 residues. Trimming left V 2 bases short and J 2 bases short, with 7 bases between. CDR1 SGHNT and CDR2 YENEEA come from the germline V gene. CDR3 nucleotide sequence: TGTGCCAGCAGCTTACCAGTGCCCTACGAGCAGTACTTC. Translated, it gives CASSLPVPYEQYF.

This chain connects TRBV6-1 to TRBJ1-3; D call uncertain. Germline V gene data show CDR1 as MNHNS and CDR2 as SASEGT. Trimming took off 8 bases at V and 0 bases at J, with 14 bases between the two ends. The length of the CDR3 is 15 residues. This chain's CDR3 is CASQNAWNSGNTIYF. CDR3 DNA: TGTGCCAGCCAAAACGCTTGGAACTCTGGAAACACCATATATTTT.

The V call is TRBV5-5, the J call TRBJ2-7, with a tentative D call TRBD1 (6 bases). V was clipped by 4 bases and J by 2 bases, with 7 bases between them. The germline V gene encodes CDR1 SGHKS and CDR2 YYEKEE (reference sequence). This CDR3 contains 12 residues. The CDR3 protein is CASSGQTYEQYF. CDR3 sequence (DNA): TGTGCCAGCAGCGGACAGACCTACGAGCAGTACTTC.

This clone was recorded only once. The chain is built from TRBV9 and TRBJ2-7; TRBD2 matches 13 bases. Germline V gene sequence: CDR1 SGDLS, CDR2 YYNGEE. Germline trimming cut 7 bases from V and 3 bases from J; bases unmatched to any gene: 1. The CDR3 contains 13 residues. CDR3 sequence: CASGTSGVYEQYF. The CDR3 DNA reads as TGTGCCAGCGGGACTAGCGGGGTCTACGAGCAGTACTTC.